The 6 T cell receptor beta chains below all came from one sample that was sequenced in a study of memory CD4+ T cells and cytomegalovirus serostatus. Single viable CD3+CD4+CD8-CD45RO+ cells were sorted as the memory CD4+ T cells. TCRdb's copy holds only in-frame clones and misses some; the assay was immunoSEQ multiplex PCR. The table shows tens of thousands of clones, with more than 60% occurring only once. The material sequenced was memory CD4+ T cells from blood. The source is an adult in good health and CMV-seronegative.

V is TRBV10-3 and J is TRBJ2-7; 10 positions match TRBD2. Germline trimming cut 4 bases from V and 2 bases from J; bases unmatched to any gene: 5. The germline V gene encodes CDR1 ENHRY and CDR2 SYGVKD. There are 15 residues in the CDR3. CDR3 nucleotide sequence: TGTGCCATCAGTGGGGACCTAGCGGGGGCCTACGAGCAGTACTTC. This gives the protein CAISGDLAGAYEQYF.

The table lists this clone with a few counts. This rearrangement joins TRBV7-3 to TRBJ2-2; 9 nucleotides match TRBD1. Unmatched junction bases numbered 9, after V lost 3 bases and J lost 1 base. CDR3 length equals 18 residues. Germline CDR1 SGHTA, CDR2 FQGTGA. The CDR3 nucleotides read TGTGCCAGCAGCTTGAACCCGCTGGGACAGGGGAACACCGGGGAGCTGTTTTTT. It specifies CASSLNPLGQGNTGELFF.

The V call is TRBV18, the J call TRBJ2-7; unclear D gene. This CDR3 is 14 amino acids long. CDR1 and CDR2 (germline): KGHSH, LQKENI. Trimming shortened V by 6 bases and J by 2 bases, and 14 bases separated the two germline ends. This CDR3 reads CASSSSEPPYEQYF. The CDR3 DNA reads as TGTGCCAGCTCGTCCTCAGAACCTCCCTACGAGCAGTACTTC.

V and J are TRBV5-6 and TRBJ1-4; 10 bases are shared with TRBD1. This CDR3 region has 15 residues. Germline-derived CDR1 and CDR2 are SGHDT and YYEEEE. With 4 bases clipped from V and 8 bases from J, the junction kept 8 bases outside the gene matches. CDR3 sequence: CASSGGQGLGEKLFF. CDR3 in DNA: TGTGCCAGCAGCGGGGGACAGGGGTTAGGAGAAAAACTGTTTTTT.

The rearrangement joins TRBV7-2 to TRBJ1-2; 10 nucleotides align to TRBD1. The ends lost 1 base at V and 6 bases at J; junction bases unmatched: 5. CDR3 length equals 15 residues. The germline CDR1 and CDR2 sequences are SGHTA and FQGNSA. The CDR3 is CASSLDPGTGDGYTF. In DNA form, the CDR3 reads TGTGCCAGCAGCTTAGATCCCGGGACAGGGGATGGCTACACCTTC.

This clone was seen only a few times. This chain uses TRBV29-1 with TRBJ1-1; 7 bases fit TRBD1. CDR1 and CDR2 (germline): SQVTM, ANQGSEA. J lost 8 bases, V lost 0 bases, and 9 bases had no gene match. The CDR3 is made up of 14 amino acids. The CDR3 nucleotides read TGCAGCGTTGAAGATCAGGGGGTCCGAGGCGAAGCTTTCTTT. Encoded protein: CSVEDQGVRGEAFF.